This T cell receptor (beta chain) is from a study of beta chain features in type 1 diabetes. Sequenced material consisted of expressed TCRB transcripts (all of the isolated RNA was reverse transcribed). The data were produced by immunoSEQ multiplex PCR, yet TCRdb's version contains in-frame clones alone and is incomplete. This sample has 200,000 to 250,000 clones, with 11% to 15% found just once. In this sample, this clone turned up a few times. The antigen remains undetermined. Germline V gene lookup returns CDR1 MNHEY and CDR2 SVGAGI. The V gene lost 6 bases and the J gene lost 2 bases, with 14 bases spanning the gap. CDR3 length equals 14 residues. Points from the study as a whole: Patients with Type 1 diabetes showed moderately but significantly shorter TCRB CDR3s in all four CD4+ subsets.

Sequencing was performed on naive CD4+ T cells from blood. V gene TRBV6-5 combines with J gene TRBJ2-7; no reliable D call. The sequence was collected from a man younger than 40 with type 1 diabetes. The CDR3, as DNA: TGTGCCAGCAGCCCTACCGACACGGCCTACGAGCAGTACTTC. Protein sequence: CASSPTDTAYEQYF.